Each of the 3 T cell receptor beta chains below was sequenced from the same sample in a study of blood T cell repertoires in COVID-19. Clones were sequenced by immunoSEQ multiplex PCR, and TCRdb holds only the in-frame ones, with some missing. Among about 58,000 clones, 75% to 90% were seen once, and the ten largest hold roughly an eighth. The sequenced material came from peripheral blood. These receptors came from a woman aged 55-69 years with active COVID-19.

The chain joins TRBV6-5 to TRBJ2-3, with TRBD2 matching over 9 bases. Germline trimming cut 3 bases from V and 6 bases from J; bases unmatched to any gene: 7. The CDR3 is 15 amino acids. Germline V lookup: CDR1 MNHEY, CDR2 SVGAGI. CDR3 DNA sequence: TGTGCCAGCAGTTATACAGCGGGGGGCTATGATACGCAGTATTTT. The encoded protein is CASSYTAGGYDTQYF.

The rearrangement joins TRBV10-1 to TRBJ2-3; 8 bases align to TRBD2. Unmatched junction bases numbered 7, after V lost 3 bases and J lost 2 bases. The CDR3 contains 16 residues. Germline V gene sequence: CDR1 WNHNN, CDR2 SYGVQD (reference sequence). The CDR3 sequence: CASSEIASGFTDTQYF. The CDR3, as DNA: TGCGCCAGCAGTGAAATTGCTAGCGGGTTCACAGATACGCAGTATTTT.

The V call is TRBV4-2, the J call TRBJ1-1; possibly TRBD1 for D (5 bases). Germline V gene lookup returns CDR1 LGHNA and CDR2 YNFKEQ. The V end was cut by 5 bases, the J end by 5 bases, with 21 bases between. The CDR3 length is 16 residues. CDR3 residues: CASSSTPGGMRTEAFF. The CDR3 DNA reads TGTGCCAGCAGCTCAACCCCCGGGGGAATGAGGACTGAAGCTTTCTTT.